This TCR beta chain was identified in a study of blood T cells in healthy people across ages. The sample providers were healthy Caucasian people from Russia, aged roughly 6 to 95. Isolation of PBMCs gave at least 7 million cells per sample. Primed by a sample-barcoded 5' primer and a J-beta primer mix, a second PCR proceeded for roughly 7 to 11 cycles. From the 5' RACE reads, TCRdb called clonotypes with MiXCR, one entry per CDR3 protein. Of more than 1.4 million distinct CDR3 sequences listed, around two fifths are singletons. Findings of the study overall: Roughly linear age-related decline in beta diversity appeared, significant by age around 42.

As for this clonotype: What it recognizes is unknown.

The CDR3 has 20 amino acids. Germline CDR1 SGHTA, CDR2 FQGNSA. J was trimmed by 2 bases and V by 5 bases; bases with no gene match: 16. The chain couples TRBV7-2 to TRBJ2-7; 15 positions agree with TRBD2. The origin of this receptor is a woman in her late teens or twenties in good health. Sequenced input: blood. CDR3 loop: CASSDPMGLAGGLPTYEQYF. For the CDR3, the DNA is TGTGCCAGCAGCGACCCTATGGGACTAGCGGGGGGCCTACCCACCTACGAGCAGTACTTC.